This TCR beta chain was recovered during a study of blood T cell repertoires in COVID-19. The V and J ends lost 3 bases and 3 bases, in that order; junction bases with no gene match: 6. The CDR3 covers 16 residues. Germline V lookup: CDR1 SNHLY, CDR2 FYNNEI. Per the authors' pipeline: Cell counts per sample came from amplifying reference gene primers. The method was immunoSEQ multiplex PCR; TCRdb's version includes in-frame clones alone and lacks a portion of them. D and trimming were read from the DNA, whereas the V and J calls and clone size are those reported in that table. Of 200,000 to 300,000 clones detected, 87% appear once; the ten largest clones hold about 7%.

This TCR derives from a man aged 60-69 years who had recovered from COVID-19. This sequence joins TRBV2 and TRBJ1-5; TRBD1 matches 9 bases. The sample was peripheral blood. The CDR3 protein is CASSERRDRANQPQHF. The CDR3 DNA reads as TGTGCCAGCAGTGAGCGTAGGGACAGGGCCAATCAGCCCCAGCATTTT.